This TCR beta chain was obtained from a study of prognosis after radiotherapy for stage I lung cancer. On the study more broadly: Operability status for all non-small cell lung cancer patients was recorded as medically inoperable. Radiotherapy used SBRT, divided into 3 to 5 fractions and reaching a biologically effective dose of at least 100 Gy. Receipt of concurrent therapy with stereotactic body radiotherapy occurred in no patient.

Starting from genomic DNA, TCR beta CDR3 was amplified through two-round multiplex PCR. Specific primers for each TRBV and TRBJ gene were what first-round PCR used. TCRdb re-called the multiplex PCR reads with MiXCR, one entry per CDR3 protein. The top ten clones hold more than 30% of a sample with about 26,000 distinct CDR3 sequences, just over 40% of them seen once. The origin of this receptor is a donor older than 45 with non-small cell lung cancer. The sequencing used PBMCs, collected before or after stereotactic body radiation therapy (not recorded which).

In DNA form, the CDR3 reads TGTGCCAGCTCACCACGTGGGGACAGCTTCTCTGGGGCCAACGTCCTGACTTTC. This codes for CASSPRGDSFSGANVLTF. The V gene is TRBV18, the J gene TRBJ2-6; TRBD1 aligns across 7 bases. The CDR3 runs 18 residues. The V gene end was trimmed by 1 base and the J gene end by 0 bases; junction bases not matched to a gene: 6. Germline CDR1 reads KGHSH; CDR2 reads LQKENI.